Listed below are T cell receptor beta chains from one sample, sequenced in a study of T-cell reconstitution after alpha-beta-depleted transplantation in children. TCRdb fed the PCR reads into MiXCR, producing one record per CDR3 protein. The sample lists fewer than 350,000 distinct CDR3 sequences, around 10% occurring once. The sequencing here drew on PBMCs, taken before TCRalphabeta/CD19-depleted stem cell transplant. Receptors originate from a boy younger than two with acute myeloid leukemia, due to receive a stem cell transplant. CDR3s include the opening cysteine and the closing phenylalanine or tryptophan. Fields, in order: D gene, J gene, clone size, V gene, CDR3 DNA, CDR3 protein. A D gene is named only where the DNA matches it firmly. Clone size, where shown, is once, few, many, or a class for clones that have expanded.

d_call: NA
j_call: TRBJ2-5
clone_size: NA
v_call: TRBV7-3
cdr3_nt: TGTGCCAGCAGCATCCTTCATTTGGAGACCCAGTACTTC
cdr3_aa: CASSILHLETQYF

d_call: NA
j_call: TRBJ2-5
clone_size: few
v_call: TRBV23-1
cdr3_nt: TGCGCCAGCAGTCAATCGAGGGGGACGGAGACCCAGTACTTC
cdr3_aa: CASSQSRGTETQYF

d_call: TRBD2
j_call: TRBJ2-3
clone_size: few
v_call: TRBV12-3/TRBV12-4
cdr3_nt: TGTGCCAGCAGGAAAACTAGCGGGAGGGATACGCAGTATTTT
cdr3_aa: CASRKTSGRDTQYF

d_call: NA
j_call: TRBJ1-3
clone_size: many
v_call: TRBV12-3/TRBV12-4
cdr3_nt: TGTGCCAGCAGTTTAAGACAGAGTGGAAACACCATATATTTT
cdr3_aa: CASSLRQSGNTIYF

d_call: NA
j_call: TRBJ2-3
clone_size: few
v_call: TRBV7-3
cdr3_nt: TGTGCCAGCAGCCCACGTGGGCCTCATTCATTAGCTACAGATACGCAGTATTTT
cdr3_aa: CASSPRGPHSLATDTQYF

d_call: NA
j_call: TRBJ2-7
clone_size: many
v_call: TRBV27
cdr3_nt: TGTGCCAGCAGTTCGGGACTGTCCTACGAGCAGTACTTC
cdr3_aa: CASSSGLSYEQYF

d_call: TRBD2
j_call: TRBJ2-1
clone_size: many
v_call: TRBV7-9
cdr3_nt: TGTGCCAGCAGTGACCAGCGGGGGACCTACAATGAGCAGTTCTTC
cdr3_aa: CASSDQRGTYNEQFF

d_call: NA
j_call: TRBJ2-5
clone_size: NA
v_call: TRBV19
cdr3_nt: TGTGCCAGTAGTATCGGTCAGGCCCCGTTGACCCAGTACTTC
cdr3_aa: CASSIGQAPLTQYF

d_call: TRBD2
j_call: TRBJ2-1
clone_size: many
v_call: TRBV20-1
cdr3_nt: TGCAGTGCTAGATTCCGCGTCAGGGGACTAGCGGGTAACACAATGAAGCAGTTCTTC
cdr3_aa: CSARFRVRGLAGNTMKQFF

d_call: TRBD1
j_call: TRBJ2-3
clone_size: many
v_call: TRBV7-7
cdr3_nt: TGTGCTAGCAGCATGGGACAGCTTAGCACAGATACGCAGTATTTT
cdr3_aa: CASSMGQLSTDTQYF

d_call: NA
j_call: TRBJ1-5
clone_size: NA
v_call: TRBV2
cdr3_nt: TGTGCCAGCAGTGAGGGTCATAGCAATCAGCCCCAGCATTTT
cdr3_aa: CASSEGHSNQPQHF

d_call: TRBD1
j_call: TRBJ2-1
clone_size: many
v_call: TRBV7-3
cdr3_nt: TGTGCCAGCAGCCTGACAGGGTCGGGCTCCTACAATGAGCAGTTCTTC
cdr3_aa: CASSLTGSGSYNEQFF

d_call: TRBD2
j_call: TRBJ2-5
clone_size: few
v_call: TRBV5-1
cdr3_nt: TGCGCCAGCAGCTTCGGGCTAGCGGGGGAGCAAGAGACCCAGTACTTC
cdr3_aa: CASSFGLAGEQETQYF

d_call: TRBD2
j_call: TRBJ2-3
clone_size: many
v_call: TRBV7-8
cdr3_nt: TGTGCCAGCAGCCCTGGGACTCTAGCGGGGGGCTTCACAGATACGCAGTATTTT
cdr3_aa: CASSPGTLAGGFTDTQYF

d_call: NA
j_call: TRBJ1-5
clone_size: NA
v_call: TRBV6-2/TRBV6-3
cdr3_nt: TGTGCCAGCAGTTACGCCATCCAGCCCCAGCATTTT
cdr3_aa: CASSYAIQPQHF

d_call: TRBD2
j_call: TRBJ2-7
clone_size: NA
v_call: TRBV6-1
cdr3_nt: TGTGCCAGCAGCCGGACTAGCGGGGGGACCGAGCAGTACTTC
cdr3_aa: CASSRTSGGTEQYF

d_call: NA
j_call: TRBJ2-3
clone_size: few
v_call: TRBV11-2
cdr3_nt: TGTGCCAGCAGCTTAGAGCCCGGTAGCGGAAGCACAGATACGCAGTATTTT
cdr3_aa: CASSLEPGSGSTDTQYF

d_call: NA
j_call: TRBJ2-7
clone_size: many
v_call: TRBV5-1
cdr3_nt: TGCGCCAGCAGCTTGAGAACTACTGTCTCCTACGAGCAGTACTTC
cdr3_aa: CASSLRTTVSYEQYF

d_call: TRBD1
j_call: TRBJ2-7
clone_size: few
v_call: TRBV7-2
cdr3_nt: TGTGCCAGCGGACAGGGGTTCTACTACGAGCAGTACTTC
cdr3_aa: CASGQGFYYEQYF

d_call: NA
j_call: TRBJ2-7
clone_size: many
v_call: TRBV20-1
cdr3_nt: TGCAGTGCTCCCCGACAGCTTGACTACGAGCAGTACTTC
cdr3_aa: CSAPRQLDYEQYF

d_call: NA
j_call: TRBJ2-1
clone_size: many
v_call: TRBV10-3
cdr3_nt: TGTGCCATCAGCCGTCTAGCCGAATACAATGAGCAGTTCTTC
cdr3_aa: CAISRLAEYNEQFF

d_call: NA
j_call: TRBJ2-3
clone_size: NA
v_call: TRBV10-3
cdr3_nt: TGTGCCATCAGTGAGTCACCTAGCACAGATACGCAGTATTTT
cdr3_aa: CAISESPSTDTQYF

d_call: NA
j_call: TRBJ1-2
clone_size: many
v_call: TRBV28
cdr3_nt: TGTGCCAGCAGTTTTTCCTGGGCTTCTCCTAACTATGGCTACACCTTC
cdr3_aa: CASSFSWASPNYGYTF

d_call: NA
j_call: TRBJ2-1
clone_size: many
v_call: TRBV7-9
cdr3_nt: TGTGCCAGCAGCCAACAGGGCACTAGCATTTACAATGAGCAGTTCTTC
cdr3_aa: CASSQQGTSIYNEQFF

d_call: NA
j_call: TRBJ2-2
clone_size: NA
v_call: TRBV6-2/TRBV6-3
cdr3_nt: TGTGCCAGCAGTTACCCAGGGATAGGGAACACCGGGGAGCTGTTTTTT
cdr3_aa: CASSYPGIGNTGELFF

d_call: TRBD2
j_call: TRBJ2-2
clone_size: many
v_call: TRBV10-3
cdr3_nt: TGTGCCATCAGTGAGGGACTAGCGGGAAACACCGGGGAGCTGTTTTTT
cdr3_aa: CAISEGLAGNTGELFF

d_call: TRBD1
j_call: TRBJ2-2
clone_size: many
v_call: TRBV7-9
cdr3_nt: TGTGCCAGCAGCCCGACAGGGGATAGACACACCGGGGAGCTGTTTTTT
cdr3_aa: CASSPTGDRHTGELFF

d_call: NA
j_call: TRBJ2-2
clone_size: many
v_call: TRBV5-1
cdr3_nt: TGCGCCAGCAGCCCCAGGGAGGACACCGGGGAGCTGTTTTTT
cdr3_aa: CASSPREDTGELFF

d_call: TRBD2
j_call: TRBJ2-1
clone_size: NA
v_call: TRBV19
cdr3_nt: TGTGCCAGTAGTATTTACGGGACTAGTGGCAATGAGCAGTTCTTC
cdr3_aa: CASSIYGTSGNEQFF

d_call: TRBD1
j_call: TRBJ2-7
clone_size: many
v_call: TRBV12-3/TRBV12-4
cdr3_nt: TGTGCCAGCACTCTTATACGACAGGGGGGAATCTACGAGCAGTACTTC
cdr3_aa: CASTLIRQGGIYEQYF

d_call: NA
j_call: TRBJ1-1
clone_size: many
v_call: TRBV12-3/TRBV12-4
cdr3_nt: TGTGCCAGCACTCTCTTCAGGAGGACTGAAGCTTTCTTT
cdr3_aa: CASTLFRRTEAFF

d_call: TRBD1
j_call: TRBJ2-7
clone_size: many
v_call: TRBV10-3
cdr3_nt: TGTGCCATCAGTGAACCCCGAGACAGGGAGTCCTACGAGCAGTACTTC
cdr3_aa: CAISEPRDRESYEQYF

d_call: TRBD2
j_call: TRBJ2-5
clone_size: many
v_call: TRBV5-5
cdr3_nt: TGTGCCAGCAGCTCCCTGGGAGGGGCCCAAGAGACCCAGTACTTC
cdr3_aa: CASSSLGGAQETQYF

d_call: NA
j_call: TRBJ2-2
clone_size: NA
v_call: TRBV7-9
cdr3_nt: TGTGCCAGCAGCCCAGGGTTCACCGGGGAGCTGTTTTTT
cdr3_aa: CASSPGFTGELFF

d_call: TRBD2
j_call: TRBJ2-2
clone_size: many
v_call: TRBV4-1
cdr3_nt: TGCGCCAGCAGCCAAGTCGTTGGGCTAGCGGGGCACACCGGGGAGCTGTTTTTT
cdr3_aa: CASSQVVGLAGHTGELFF

d_call: TRBD1
j_call: TRBJ1-1
clone_size: few
v_call: TRBV27
cdr3_nt: TGTGCCAGCACCTGGACAGGGGGCGACACTGAAGCTTTCTTT
cdr3_aa: CASTWTGGDTEAFF

d_call: NA
j_call: TRBJ2-7
clone_size: many
v_call: TRBV5-1
cdr3_nt: TGCGCCAGCAGCTTGGACGACCCGATCTACGAGCAGTACTTC
cdr3_aa: CASSLDDPIYEQYF

d_call: TRBD1
j_call: TRBJ1-4
clone_size: many
v_call: TRBV27
cdr3_nt: TGTGCCAGCAGTTTCGGGACAGGCGGCTATGAAAAACTGTTTTTT
cdr3_aa: CASSFGTGGYEKLFF

d_call: NA
j_call: TRBJ1-6
clone_size: many
v_call: TRBV30
cdr3_nt: TGTGCCTGGAGGTACGACCTCTCAGTCCTCCACTTT
cdr3_aa: CAWRYDLSVLHF

d_call: NA
j_call: TRBJ2-7
clone_size: many
v_call: TRBV7-6
cdr3_nt: TGTGCCAGCAGCTTAATCCAGAACCACTACGAGCAGTACTTC
cdr3_aa: CASSLIQNHYEQYF

d_call: TRBD1
j_call: TRBJ2-3
clone_size: many
v_call: TRBV5-1
cdr3_nt: TGCGCCAGCAGCCCCACAGGGGGCCGCACAGATACGCAGTATTTT
cdr3_aa: CASSPTGGRTDTQYF

d_call: TRBD1
j_call: TRBJ1-5
clone_size: few
v_call: TRBV3-1
cdr3_nt: TGTGCCAGCAGCCAATTCCGGGACAGGGGCCAGCCCCAGCATTTT
cdr3_aa: CASSQFRDRGQPQHF

d_call: NA
j_call: TRBJ1-1
clone_size: many
v_call: TRBV20-1
cdr3_nt: TGCAGTGCTAGGGGCACGGGACGGAACACTGAAGCTTTCTTT
cdr3_aa: CSARGTGRNTEAFF

d_call: TRBD1
j_call: TRBJ2-6
clone_size: many
v_call: TRBV9
cdr3_nt: TGTGCCAGCAGCGTTGGGACAGGGATTACCTCTGGGGCCAACGTCCTGACTTTC
cdr3_aa: CASSVGTGITSGANVLTF